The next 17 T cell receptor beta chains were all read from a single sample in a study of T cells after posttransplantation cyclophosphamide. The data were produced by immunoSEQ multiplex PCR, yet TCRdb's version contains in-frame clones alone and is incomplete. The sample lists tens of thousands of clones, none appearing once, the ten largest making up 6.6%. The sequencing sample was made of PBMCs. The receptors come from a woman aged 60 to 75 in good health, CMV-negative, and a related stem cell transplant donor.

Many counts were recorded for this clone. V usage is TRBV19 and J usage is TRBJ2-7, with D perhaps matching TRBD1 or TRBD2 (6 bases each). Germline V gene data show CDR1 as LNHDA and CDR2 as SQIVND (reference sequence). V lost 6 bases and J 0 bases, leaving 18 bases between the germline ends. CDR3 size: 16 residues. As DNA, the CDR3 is TGTGCCAGTAGCATACTAGCAAGGGGGAACTCCTACGAGCAGTACTTC. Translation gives CASSILARGNSYEQYF.

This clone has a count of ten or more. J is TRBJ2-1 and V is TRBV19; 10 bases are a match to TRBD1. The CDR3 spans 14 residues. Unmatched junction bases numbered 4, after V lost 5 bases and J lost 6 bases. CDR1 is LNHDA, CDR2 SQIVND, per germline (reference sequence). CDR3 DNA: TGTGCCAGTAGTCTCGGGACAGGGGTCAATGAGCAGTTCTTC. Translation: CASSLGTGVNEQFF. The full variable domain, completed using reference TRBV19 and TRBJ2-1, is DGGITQSPKYLFRKEGQNVTLSCEQNLNHDAMYWYRQDPGQGLRLIYYSQIVNDFQKGDIAEGYSVSREKKESFPLTVTSAQKNPTAFYLCASSLGTGVNEQFFGPGTRLTVL.

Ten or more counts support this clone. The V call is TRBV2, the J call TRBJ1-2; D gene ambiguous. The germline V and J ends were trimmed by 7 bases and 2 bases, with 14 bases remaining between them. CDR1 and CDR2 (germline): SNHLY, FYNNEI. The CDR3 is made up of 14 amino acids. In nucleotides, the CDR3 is TGTGCCAGCACGGCGGGCCGAGGAAACTATGGCTACACCTTC. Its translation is CASTAGRGNYGYTF.

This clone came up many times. This CDR3 reads CATSRRTGGPFYNEQFF. In DNA form, the CDR3 reads TGTGCCACCAGCCGACGGACAGGGGGGCCCTTTTACAATGAGCAGTTCTTC. J is TRBJ2-1 and V is TRBV15, with TRBD1 identical over 10 bases. This CDR3 contains 17 residues. CDR1 and CDR2 from the germline V gene are LNHNV and YYDKDF (reference sequence). V was clipped by 5 bases and J by 4 bases; unmatched bases: 11.

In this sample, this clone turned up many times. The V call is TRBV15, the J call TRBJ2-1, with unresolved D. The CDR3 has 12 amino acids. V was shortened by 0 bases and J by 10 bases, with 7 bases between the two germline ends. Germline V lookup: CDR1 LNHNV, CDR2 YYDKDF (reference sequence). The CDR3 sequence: CATSRDLSEQFF. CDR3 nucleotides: TGTGCCACCAGCAGAGATCTTAGCGAGCAGTTCTTC.

CDR3: CASSFGGRGRTDTQYF. CDR3 nucleotide sequence: TGTGCCAGCAGTTTCGGTGGCAGGGGGCGCACAGATACGCAGTATTTT. The gene calls are TRBV27 and TRBJ2-3; 8 nucleotides align to TRBD1. V was pared by 3 bases and J by 1 base, with 6 bases of the junction left unmatched. The length of the CDR3 is 16 residues. Germline-derived CDR1 and CDR2 are MNHEY and SMNVEV (reference sequence).

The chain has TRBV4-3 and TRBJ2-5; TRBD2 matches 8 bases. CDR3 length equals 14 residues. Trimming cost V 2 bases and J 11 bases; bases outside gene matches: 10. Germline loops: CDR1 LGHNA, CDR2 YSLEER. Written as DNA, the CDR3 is TGCGCCAGCAGCCAACTACTGGCGGGGGGAGAGCAGTACTTC. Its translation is CASSQLLAGGEQYF.

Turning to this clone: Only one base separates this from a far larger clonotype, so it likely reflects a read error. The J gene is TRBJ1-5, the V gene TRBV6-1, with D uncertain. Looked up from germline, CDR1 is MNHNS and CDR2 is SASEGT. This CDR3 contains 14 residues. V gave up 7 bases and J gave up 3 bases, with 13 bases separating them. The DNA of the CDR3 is TGTGCCAGCAATTTAAGCGGTAACAATCAGCCCCAGCATTTT. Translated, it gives CASNLSGNNQPQHF.

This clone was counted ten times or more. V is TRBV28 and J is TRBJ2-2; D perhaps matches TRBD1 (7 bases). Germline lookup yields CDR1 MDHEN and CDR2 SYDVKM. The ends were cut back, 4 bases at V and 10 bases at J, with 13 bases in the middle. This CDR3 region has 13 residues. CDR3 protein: CASSSEGAEELFF. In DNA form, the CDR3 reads TGTGCCAGCAGTTCGGAGGGGGCAGAGGAGCTGTTTTTT.

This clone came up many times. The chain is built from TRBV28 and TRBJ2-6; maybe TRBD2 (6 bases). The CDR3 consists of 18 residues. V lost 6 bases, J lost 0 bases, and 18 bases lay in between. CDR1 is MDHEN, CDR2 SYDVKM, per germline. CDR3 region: CASSPRAGRHSGANVLTF. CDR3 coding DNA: TGTGCCAGCAGCCCACGGGCGGGACGGCACTCTGGGGCCAACGTCCTGACTTTC.

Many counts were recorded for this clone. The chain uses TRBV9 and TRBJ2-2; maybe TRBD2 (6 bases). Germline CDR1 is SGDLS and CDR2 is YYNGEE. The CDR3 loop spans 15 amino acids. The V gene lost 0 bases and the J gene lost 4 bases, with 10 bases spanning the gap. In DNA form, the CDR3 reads TGTGCCAGCAGCGTAGACCCGGGGGTCACCGGGGAGCTGTTTTTT. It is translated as CASSVDPGVTGELFF.

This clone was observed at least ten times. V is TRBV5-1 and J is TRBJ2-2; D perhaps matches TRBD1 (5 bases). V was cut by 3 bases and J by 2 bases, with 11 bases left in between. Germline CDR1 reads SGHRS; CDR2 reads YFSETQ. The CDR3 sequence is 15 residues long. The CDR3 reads CASSWGASNTGELFF. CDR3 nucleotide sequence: TGCGCCAGCAGCTGGGGCGCAAGCAACACCGGGGAGCTGTTTTTT.

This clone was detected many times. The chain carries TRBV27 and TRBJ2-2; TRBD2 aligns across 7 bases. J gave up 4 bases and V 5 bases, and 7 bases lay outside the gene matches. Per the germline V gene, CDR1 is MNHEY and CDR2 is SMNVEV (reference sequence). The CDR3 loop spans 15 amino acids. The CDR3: CASSASGIVTGELFF. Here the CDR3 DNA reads TGTGCCAGCAGTGCAAGCGGGATAGTCACCGGGGAGCTGTTTTTT.

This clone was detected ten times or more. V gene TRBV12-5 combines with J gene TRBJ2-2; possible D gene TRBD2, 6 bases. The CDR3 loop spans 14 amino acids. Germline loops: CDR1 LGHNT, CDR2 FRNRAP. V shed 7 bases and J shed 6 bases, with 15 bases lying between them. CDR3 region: CASVKDGGPGELFF. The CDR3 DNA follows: TGTGCTAGTGTCAAAGATGGAGGGCCCGGGGAGCTGTTTTTT. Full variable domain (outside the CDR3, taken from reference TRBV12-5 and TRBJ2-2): DARVTQTPRHKVTEMGQEVTMRCQPILGHNTVFWYRQTMMQGLELLAYFRNRAPLDDSGMPKDRFSAEMPDATLATLKIQPSEPRDSAVYFCASVKDGGPGELFFGEGSRLTVL.

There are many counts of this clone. This CDR3 is CASSTTGGFGYTF. CDR3 sequence (DNA): TGTGCCAGCAGCACAACAGGGGGCTTTGGCTACACCTTC. The chain couples TRBV11-3 to TRBJ1-2; the match to TRBD1 covers 9 bases. Germline V gene sequence: CDR1 SGHNT, CDR2 YENEEA. The CDR3 covers 13 residues. Germline trimming cut 5 bases from V and 7 bases from J; bases unmatched to any gene: 5. Complete variable domain (other parts from reference TRBV11-3 and TRBJ1-2): EAGVVQSPRYKIIEKKQPVAFWCNPISGHNTLYWYLQNLGQGPELLIRYENEEAVDDSQLPKDRFSAERLKGVDSTLKIQPAELGDSAVYLCASSTTGGFGYTFGSGTRLTVV.

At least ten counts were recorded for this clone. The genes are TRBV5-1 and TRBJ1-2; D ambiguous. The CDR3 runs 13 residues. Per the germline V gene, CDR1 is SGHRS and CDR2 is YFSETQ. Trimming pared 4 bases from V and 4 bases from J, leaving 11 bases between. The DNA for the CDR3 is TGCGCCAGCAGCCCAACAGTGGGCTATGGCTACACCTTC. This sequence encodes CASSPTVGYGYTF.

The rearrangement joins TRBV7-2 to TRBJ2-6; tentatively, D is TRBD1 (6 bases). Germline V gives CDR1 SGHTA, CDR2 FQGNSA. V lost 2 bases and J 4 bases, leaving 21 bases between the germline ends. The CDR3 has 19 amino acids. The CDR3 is CASSLMIQGPPRGANVLTF. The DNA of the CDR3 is TGTGCCAGCAGCTTAATGATCCAGGGGCCTCCCCGAGGGGCCAACGTCCTGACTTTC.